These 25 T cell receptor beta chains originate from one sample sequenced in a study of shared clonotypes between healthy human individuals. This table comes from immunoSEQ multiplex PCR, and its TCRdb copy is limited to in-frame clones, with some not included. This sample has just over 2,000,000 clones, with roughly 96% found just once. The sample was naive CD4+ T cells sorted from blood. Specified subset: CD45RA+ positively selected. Receptors originate from a young man in good health.

This clone was detected a few times. The rearrangement joins TRBV23-1 to TRBJ2-1; perhaps TRBD1 as D (5 bases). TRBV23-1 is an ORF for which the function is uncertain. Trimming pared 10 bases from V and 5 bases from J, leaving 18 bases between. CDR3 size: 14 residues. The CDR3 sequence: CANLRARENNEQFF. In DNA, the CDR3 is TGCGCCAACCTCAGGGCTAGAGAGAACAATGAGCAGTTCTTC.

This chain connects TRBV5-4 to TRBJ1-1; no firm D call. Trimming took off 0 bases at V and 1 base at J, with 7 bases between the two ends. The CDR3 covers 14 residues. Germline V gene lookup returns CDR1 SGHNT and CDR2 YYREEE (reference sequence). The CDR3 DNA reads TGTGCCAGCAGCTTGGATTTCGGGAACACTGAAGCTTTCTTT. Protein product: CASSLDFGNTEAFF.

This chain joins TRBV30 and TRBJ2-7; 8 bases align to TRBD1. The germline V gene encodes CDR1 GTSNPN and CDR2 SVGIG (reference sequence). V trimming: 8 bases; J trimming: 3 bases; junction bases outside the gene matches: 3. The CDR3 loop spans 11 amino acids. The CDR3 coding sequence is TGTGCCCAGGGGGCGGTCTACGAGCAGTACTTC. It is translated as CAQGAVYEQYF.

The chain carries TRBV19 and TRBJ1-6; weak D call: TRBD1 (5 bases). This CDR3 has 12 amino acids. V was trimmed by 6 bases and J by 12 bases, leaving 12 bases between them. The germline V gene encodes CDR1 LNHDA and CDR2 SQIVND (reference sequence). The CDR3 here is CASSVLQGPLHF. The CDR3 DNA follows: TGTGCCAGTAGCGTGCTTCAGGGACCCCTCCACTTT.

This clone showed up just once. The V gene is TRBV6-5, the J gene TRBJ1-1; 9 bases fit TRBD1. There are 15 residues in the CDR3. After removal of 6 bases from V and 0 bases from J, the junction contained 5 bases not matched to a gene. Germline V gene sequence: CDR1 MNHEY, CDR2 SVGAGI. The CDR3 region has the DNA TGTGCCAGCAGACAACAGGGGGCGGTGAACACTGAAGCTTTCTTT. Translating gives CASRQQGAVNTEAFF.

The CDR3 sequence: CASSRKSGTVFLRCLHEQYF. The DNA for the CDR3 is TGCGCCAGCAGCCGAAAGTCCGGGACAGTGTTTCTCCGTTGTCTCCACGAGCAGTACTTC. The chain links TRBV23-1 to TRBJ2-7, with 7 nucleotides matching TRBD1. TRBV23-1 carries the ORF label, with uncertain function. The CDR3 sequence is 20 residues long. The J segment lost 5 bases and the V segment lost 6 bases, leaving 28 bases of the junction unmatched.

The chain recombines TRBV30 with TRBJ2-7, with a possible D match to TRBD2 (5 bases). The CDR3 spans 15 residues. Germline loops: CDR1 GTSNPN, CDR2 SVGIG (reference sequence). Trimming stripped 4 bases from V and 2 bases from J, with 18 bases between. The CDR3 bases are TGTGCCTGGACCCAGATGAGCGGCTTAACCTACGAGCAGTACTTC. Its translation is CAWTQMSGLTYEQYF.

V is TRBV7-2 and J is TRBJ2-3, with D maybe TRBD2 (6 bases). V lost 5 bases, J lost 6 bases, and 21 bases lay in between. Germline V gene lookup returns CDR1 SGHTA and CDR2 FQGNSA. The CDR3 runs to 16 residues. The CDR3 spells CASSPIGLGGRDTQYF. CDR3 nucleotides: TGTGCCAGCAGCCCGATCGGGCTAGGAGGGCGGGATACGCAGTATTTT. Together with reference TRBV7-2 and TRBJ2-3, the CDR3 gives the full variable domain: GAGVSQSPSNKVTEKGKDVELRCDPISGHTALYWYRQSLGQGLEFLIYFQGNSAPDKSGLPSDRFSAERTGGSVSTLTIQRTQQEDSAVYLCASSPIGLGGRDTQYFGPGTRLTVL.

The gene calls are TRBV5-1 and TRBJ1-4; no reliable D call. Deletions cut 3 bases from V and 0 bases from J, with 9 bases between. Germline-derived CDR1 and CDR2 are SGHRS and YFSETQ. This CDR3 contains 15 residues. CDR3 region: CASSSGRPTNEKLFF. CDR3 in DNA: TGCGCCAGCAGCTCCGGACGACCAACTAATGAAAAACTGTTTTTT.

V gene TRBV5-1 combines with J gene TRBJ1-2; TRBD1 is a possible D gene (5 bases). This CDR3 region has 14 residues. CDR1 and CDR2 from the germline V gene are SGHRS and YFSETQ. V was cut by 3 bases and J by 4 bases, with 13 bases left in between. The CDR3 nucleotides are TGCGCCAGCAGCTCGGGGGACTCTTCCTATGGCTACACCTTC. As protein: CASSSGDSSYGYTF.

The chain uses TRBV10-3 and TRBJ2-1, with 10 bases identical to TRBD2. The V segment lost 6 bases and the J segment 1 base; nucleotides outside the gene matches: 3. Germline V gene sequence: CDR1 ENHRY, CDR2 SYGVKD. The CDR3 runs to 15 residues. The DNA for the CDR3 is TGTGCCATCAGGAAGACTAGCGGGTCCTACAATGAGCAGTTCTTC. Encoded protein: CAIRKTSGSYNEQFF.

The chain links TRBV9 to TRBJ2-7; TRBD2 matches at 10 bases. Looked up from germline, CDR1 is SGDLS and CDR2 is YYNGEE. The CDR3 extends over 15 amino acids. V lost 2 bases and J lost 3; bases outside the gene matches: 5. CDR3 coding DNA: TGTGCCAGCAGCGTGGCCGGGACTAGCGACTACGAGCAGTACTTC. This codes for CASSVAGTSDYEQYF.

In regard to this clone: This specimen includes other DNA sequences encoding the same CDR3. The rearrangement uses TRBV5-1 and TRBJ2-7; either TRBD1 or TRBD2 may fit D (6 bases each). With 5 bases removed from V and 3 bases from J, the gap between germline ends came to 12 bases. This CDR3 has 13 residues. CDR1 and CDR2 from the germline V gene are SGHRS and YFSETQ. The CDR3 bases are TGCGCCAGCAGTCCGGAGGGGGGCTACGAGCAGTACTTC. This encodes CASSPEGGYEQYF. Filled out from reference TRBV5-1 and TRBJ2-7, the complete variable domain reads KAGVTQTPRYLIKTRGQQVTLSCSPISGHRSVSWYQQTPGQGLQFLFEYFSETQRNKGNFPGRFSGRQFSNSRSEMNVSTLELGDSALYLCASSPEGGYEQYFGPGTRLTVT.

The chain is built from TRBV5-8 and TRBJ2-7; D perhaps matches TRBD1 (5 bases). The CDR3 has 12 amino acids. Trimming shortened V by 4 bases and J by 3 bases, and 8 bases separated the two germline ends. The germline gives CDR1 SGHTS, CDR2 YDEGEE. The CDR3 region is CASSPDIYEQYF. The DNA for the CDR3 is TGTGCCAGCAGCCCGGACATCTACGAGCAGTACTTC.

This CDR3 is CASSRGQGREQYF. CDR3 DNA sequence: TGTGCCAGCAGCCGGGGACAGGGGAGAGAGCAGTACTTC. The J gene is TRBJ2-7, the V gene TRBV5-6; 10 bases line up with TRBD1. Germline assignment: CDR1 SGHDT and CDR2 YYEEEE. V was pared by 4 bases and J by 7 bases, with 5 bases of the junction left unmatched. The CDR3 consists of 13 residues.

V is TRBV6-1 and J is TRBJ2-6; D unclear. Trimming pared 3 bases from V and 1 base from J, leaving 7 bases between. CDR3 length equals 15 residues. In germline, CDR1 is MNHNS, CDR2 SASEGT. Here the CDR3 reads CASSDSLSGANVLTF. CDR3 bases: TGTGCCAGCAGTGACAGCCTTTCTGGGGCCAACGTCCTGACTTTC.

This clone appeared a single time. The genes are TRBV5-1 and TRBJ1-2; D uncertain. This CDR3 is built from 14 residues. Between the trimmed V and J ends, which lost 3 bases and 4 bases, there was a span of 13 bases. Per germline, CDR1 SGHRS and CDR2 YFSETQ. CDR3 sequence: CASSSPSNIYGYTF. The CDR3 DNA reads as TGCGCCAGCAGCTCACCTTCAAACATCTATGGCTACACCTTC.

V gene TRBV4-1 combines with J gene TRBJ1-2; 8 bases fit TRBD1. The germline gives CDR1 MGHRA, CDR2 YSYEKL. V was clipped by 1 base and J by 3 bases; unmatched bases: 7. The CDR3 is made up of 16 amino acids. The CDR3 spells CASSQGPQGAHYGYTF. CDR3 in DNA: TGCGCCAGCAGCCAAGGTCCTCAGGGGGCTCACTATGGCTACACCTTC.

J is TRBJ2-3 and V is TRBV4-3, with TRBD2 matching 8 bases. This CDR3 spans 17 amino acids. V was clipped by 5 bases and J by 1 base; unmatched bases: 11. Looked up from germline, CDR1 is LGHNA and CDR2 is YSLEER. The CDR3 sequence is CASSSWGGAGGTDTQYF. The CDR3 DNA follows: TGCGCCAGCAGCTCCTGGGGAGGAGCGGGAGGCACAGATACGCAGTATTTT.

CDR3 DNA sequence: TGCGCCAGCAGCCCTCGGACAGGGGGATGGGACACTGAAGCTTTCTTT. Amino acid sequence: CASSPRTGGWDTEAFF. The chain links TRBV5-1 to TRBJ1-1, with 10 positions matching TRBD1. V trimming: 4 bases; J trimming: 3 bases; junction bases outside the gene matches: 9. Germline CDR1 is SGHRS and CDR2 is YFSETQ. The CDR3 totals 16 residues.

The chain recombines TRBV5-1 with TRBJ2-1; 13 nucleotides match TRBD2. Per the germline V gene, CDR1 is SGHRS and CDR2 is YFSETQ. The CDR3 contains 16 residues. With V trimmed by 4 bases and J by 10 bases, 11 bases remained unmatched. In DNA form, the CDR3 reads TGCGCCAGCAGCGCCCTAACTAGCGGGGGGGCCGTGGAGCAGTTCTTC. Its translation: CASSALTSGGAVEQFF. Full variable domain (missing parts from reference TRBV5-1 and TRBJ2-1): KAGVTQTPRYLIKTRGQQVTLSCSPISGHRSVSWYQQTPGQGLQFLFEYFSETQRNKGNFPGRFSGRQFSNSRSEMNVSTLELGDSALYLCASSALTSGGAVEQFFGPGTRLTVL.

The count of this clone is one. The V call is TRBV25-1, the J call TRBJ2-7; 11 bases agree with TRBD2. Looked up from germline, CDR1 is MGHDK and CDR2 is SYGVNS. The CDR3 spans 13 residues. V lost 8 bases and J lost 3; bases outside the gene matches: 3. The CDR3 sequence is CASHSGRDYEQYF. DNA for the CDR3: TGTGCCAGCCATAGCGGGAGGGACTACGAGCAGTACTTC.

The J gene is TRBJ1-5, the V gene TRBV7-9; a weak D match, TRBD1 (6 bases). Trimming left V 5 bases short and J 0 bases short, with 8 bases between. The CDR3 is made up of 14 amino acids. Germline-derived CDR1 and CDR2 are SEHNR and FQNEAQ (reference sequence). The CDR3 reads CASSDRNSNQPQHF. DNA of the CDR3: TGTGCCAGCAGCGACAGGAATAGCAATCAGCCCCAGCATTTT.

This chain joins TRBV28 and TRBJ2-7; TRBD2 is a possible D gene (6 bases). The CDR3 loop spans 15 amino acids. Between the trimmed V and J ends, which lost 2 bases and 3 bases, there was a span of 14 bases. From germline, CDR1 is MDHEN and CDR2 SYDVKM. The CDR3 region is CASSLGGIGDYEQYF. The CDR3 DNA reads as TGTGCCAGCAGTTTAGGAGGGATAGGGGACTACGAGCAGTACTTC.

V and J are TRBV6-1 and TRBJ1-5; the match to TRBD1 covers 7 bases. V trimming: 10 bases; J trimming: 5 bases; junction bases outside the gene matches: 14. Per germline, CDR1 MNHNS and CDR2 SASEGT. The CDR3 length is 15 residues. As DNA, the CDR3 is TGTGCCACAAGAAGACCGGGACAGAAAGATCAGCCCCAGCATTTT. Protein: CATRRPGQKDQPQHF.